This T cell receptor (beta chain) was documented in a study of control samples from healthy donors and cancer patients. This clone occurred once. Using immunoSEQ multiplex PCR, the repertoire was profiled, and TCRdb retains in-frame clones only, with some absent. The sample lists roughly 39,000 clones; 80% to 95% were seen once. Germline CDR1 reads MNHEY; CDR2 reads SVGAGI. Germline trimming cut 5 bases from V and 6 bases from J; bases unmatched to any gene: 6. The CDR3 spans 14 residues. Sample: blood. The V gene is TRBV6-5, the J gene TRBJ2-2, with TRBD1 matching over 7 bases. The receptor's source is a woman in her forties or fifties in good health. CDR3 DNA sequence: TGTGCCAGCAGTCGGGACAGTAAACCCGGGGAGCTGTTTTTT. The encoded protein is CASSRDSKPGELFF.